This T cell receptor (beta chain) was profiled in a study of blood T cell repertoires in COVID-19. As processed by the authors: Amplification of reference gene primers provided the estimated nucleated cell counts. This table comes from immunoSEQ multiplex PCR, and its TCRdb copy is limited to in-frame clones, with some not included. V, J and clone size are taken as reported in that table, and D and trimming were inferred from the DNA itself. The sample holds 100,000 to 150,000 clones; around 90% are singletons and the top ten take about 1.9%. The CDR3 length is 18 residues. V lost 1 base and J lost 1, with 20 bases in between. CDR1 is SGHDN, CDR2 FVKESK, per germline.

The rearrangement uses TRBV14 and TRBJ2-7; D perhaps matches TRBD1 (6 bases). This TCR was recovered from a man between 50 and 59 years old with COVID-19, enrolled during active disease. The sample was peripheral blood. The CDR3 loop is CASSQGFLVGGISYEQYV. As DNA, the CDR3 is TGTGCCAGCAGCCAAGGGTTTTTAGTAGGGGGAATATCCTACGAGCAGTACGTC.